This TCR beta chain is from a study of T-cell memory formation after mild COVID-19. The overall study: TCR clusters mostly belonged to single donors.

This clonotype was detected a few times. Antigen unknown. The V and J ends lost 4 bases and 2 bases, in that order; junction bases with no gene match: 3. The CDR3 sequence is 15 residues long. Germline-derived CDR1 and CDR2 are SGHTA and FQGNSA. The study, taken as a whole, reports: Researchers found some responding clones in pre-infection memory, a sign that cross-reactive memory joined. A second wave of clones peaked on day 37, and their SARS-CoV-2 specificity went unconfirmed.

TCRdb called the 5' RACE reads again in MiXCR, with one record for every CDR3 protein. The sample yields around 370,000 distinct CDR3 sequences, 20% to 25% seen once. The gene calls are TRBV7-2 and TRBJ2-1; 9 bases are shared with TRBD2. Sequenced input: PBMCs or a T cell subset sorted from them (not recorded which). This receptor was taken from an adult woman who had mild COVID-19 (a few samples of this study predate the infection). Cell type and time point are not known. The CDR3 DNA is TGTGCCAGCAGCTACCAGCGGGGGGCCTACAATGAGCAGTTCTTC. Translated: CASSYQRGAYNEQFF.